This T cell receptor beta chain was recorded in a study of cytomegalovirus exposure and HLA in healthy donors. On the study more broadly: The approximately 700 first-cohort repertoires shared a platform with the 130 or so validation repertoires, as reported in a later analysis.

The assay was immunoSEQ multiplex PCR, and TCRdb's table has in-frame clones only and misses some. The sample has some 100,000 clones, about 82% seen once. The donors belonged to the roughly 130-subject validation cohort, separate from the 666-subject first cohort. In the case of this clone: Its antigen is currently unknown.

Study conclusions and caveats: Usually a TCR sequence was rare, but some public TCRs were found in many donors. Associated with cytomegalovirus, according to the listing, were around 160 TCR beta chains.

CDR3 size: 13 residues. V lost 7 bases to trimming and J lost 9 bases; unmatched junction nucleotides: 7. Germline CDR1 LNHDA, CDR2 SQIVND (reference sequence). The sequence derives from a man between 18 and 35 years old in good health and CMV-seronegative. The V call is TRBV19, the J call TRBJ2-2, with TRBD1 matching over 8 bases. The sample comprised PBMCs. This CDR3 is CASTDRGFRELFF. DNA of the CDR3: TGTGCCAGTACAGACAGGGGTTTCAGGGAGCTGTTTTTT.